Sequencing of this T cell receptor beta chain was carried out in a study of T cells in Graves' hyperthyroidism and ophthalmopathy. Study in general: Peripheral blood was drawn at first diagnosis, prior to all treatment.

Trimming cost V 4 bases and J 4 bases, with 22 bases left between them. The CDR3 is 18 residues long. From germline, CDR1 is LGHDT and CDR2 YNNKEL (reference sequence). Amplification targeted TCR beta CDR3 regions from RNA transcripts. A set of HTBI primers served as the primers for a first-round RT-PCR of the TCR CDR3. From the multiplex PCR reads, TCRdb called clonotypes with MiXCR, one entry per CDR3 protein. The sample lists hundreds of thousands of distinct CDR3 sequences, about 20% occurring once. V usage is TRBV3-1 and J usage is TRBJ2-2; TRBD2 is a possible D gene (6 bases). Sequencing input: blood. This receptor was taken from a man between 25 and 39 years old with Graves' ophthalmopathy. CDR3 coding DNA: TGTGCCAGCAGCCTTCCACCTTGGAGGGACGACGGCACCGGGGAGCTGTTTTTT. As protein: CASSLPPWRDDGTGELFF.